This is a list of T cell receptor beta chains from one sample in a study of OX40 agonist ivuxolimab in advanced cancers. TCRdb keeps only in-frame clones here, not all; method: immunoSEQ multiplex PCR. The table includes some 70,000 clones, roughly 87% detected once. This sample comprised CD4+ or CD8+ T cells sorted from blood, obtained in a trial of the OX40 agonist ivuxolimab. The receptors were gathered from an adult with an advanced solid tumor such as melanoma, head and neck, liver or kidney cancer. The CDR3 runs from the conserved cysteine through the conserved F or W. D genes are given only for firm matches. Size is omitted from some rows. Given values are once, few, many or a class for expanded clones.

abundance	len	v_gene	d_gene	j_gene	CDR3aa	CDR3nt
-	13	TRBV25-1	-	TRBJ1-1	CASSDWGNTEAFF	TGTGCCAGCAGTGATTGGGGGAACACTGAAGCTTTCTTT
-	14	TRBV18	-	TRBJ1-1	CASSPRRDSTEAFF	TGTGCCAGCTCACCCCGAAGGGATAGCACTGAAGCTTTCTTT
-	15	TRBV18	-	TRBJ2-6	CASSRRVAGANVLTF	TGTGCCAGCTCACGCAGGGTGGCTGGGGCCAACGTCCTGACTTTC
-	11	TRBV20-1	-	TRBJ1-2	CSARETYGYTF	TGCAGTGCTAGGGAGACCTATGGCTACACCTTC
-	17	TRBV15	-	TRBJ2-2	CATSARAGQGSTGELFF	TGTGCCACCAGTGCCCGGGCCGGCCAGGGAAGCACCGGGGAGCTGTTTTTT
-	14	TRBV5-6	-	TRBJ2-5	CASSTRDFAETQYF	TGTGCCAGCAGCACCCGGGACTTTGCAGAGACCCAGTACTTC
few	14	TRBV6-5	-	TRBJ2-7	CASSSDNGGYEQYF	TGTGCCAGCAGCTCCGACAACGGGGGATACGAGCAGTACTTC
-	15	TRBV2	TRBD1	TRBJ2-2	CASSGQGINSGELFF	TGTGCCAGCAGCGGACAGGGGATAAATTCCGGGGAGCTGTTTTTT
-	15	TRBV5-1	TRBD1	TRBJ2-5	CASSSSGTEGETQYF	TGCGCCAGCAGCTCCTCCGGGACAGAGGGGGAGACCCAGTACTTC
-	21	TRBV4-1	TRBD2	TRBJ2-5	CASSRSVTTGTSGGNQETQYF	TGCGCCAGCAGCCGAAGCGTCACCACCGGGACTAGCGGGGGGAACCAAGAGACCCAGTACTTC
once	15	TRBV18	TRBD1	TRBJ2-7	CASSPQGQGYHEQYF	TGTGCCAGCTCTCCACAGGGACAGGGGTATCACGAGCAGTACTTC
-	14	TRBV7-2	-	TRBJ2-7	CASSLKMATYEQYF	TGTGCCAGCAGCTTAAAGATGGCAACCTACGAGCAGTACTTC
-	14	TRBV6-4	TRBD1	TRBJ1-5	CASLFGQEHQPQHF	TGTGCCAGCCTCTTTGGACAGGAGCATCAGCCCCAGCATTTT
-	13	TRBV7-9	-	TRBJ2-7	CASSLDTPYEQYF	TGTGCCAGCAGCCTGGACACTCCCTACGAGCAGTACTTC
-	14	TRBV30	-	TRBJ1-2	CAWSVWEPGRGYTF	TGTGCCTGGAGTGTATGGGAGCCTGGCCGTGGCTACACCTTC
-	14	TRBV6-6	-	TRBJ1-5	CASSTDKGNQPQHF	TGTGCCAGCAGTACCGACAAGGGCAATCAGCCCCAGCATTTT
-	11	TRBV29-1	-	TRBJ2-1	CSVRPRNEQFF	TGCAGCGTCCGACCCCGAAATGAGCAGTTCTTC
-	14	TRBV6-6	TRBD2	TRBJ2-1	CASSSVERGGGQFF	TGTGCCAGCAGTTCCGTGGAGCGGGGGGGCGGGCAGTTCTTC
-	17	TRBV4-1	-	TRBJ2-6	CASSQVRVTSGANVLTF	TGCGCCAGCAGCCAAGTCCGGGTTACCTCTGGGGCCAACGTCCTGACTTTC
few	14	TRBV2	TRBD1	TRBJ1-4	CASSSGTGGEKLFF	TGTGCCAGCAGCTCCGGGACAGGGGGAGAAAAACTGTTTTTT
-	16	TRBV7-9	-	TRBJ1-2	CASSHNRGGTYYGYTF	TGTGCCAGCAGTCATAATCGGGGCGGTACCTATTATGGCTACACCTTC
-	18	TRBV5-4	-	TRBJ2-3	CASSRVGAGKRSTDTQYF	TGTGCCAGCAGCCGGGTCGGGGCGGGGAAACGGAGCACAGATACGCAGTATTTT
-	13	TRBV2	TRBD1	TRBJ1-5	CASSGTGNQPQHF	TGTGCCAGCAGTGGGACAGGTAATCAGCCCCAGCATTTT
-	16	TRBV30	TRBD2	TRBJ2-4	CAWSVPGSGGKNIQYF	TGTGCCTGGAGTGTACCGGGTAGCGGGGGTAAAAACATTCAGTACTTC
once	15	TRBV7-9	TRBD1	TRBJ1-1	CASSALTGGAPEAFF	TGTGCCAGCAGCGCCTTGACAGGGGGCGCGCCTGAAGCTTTCTTT
-	15	TRBV4-1	-	TRBJ1-5	CASSQDPDGTRPQHF	TGCGCCAGCAGCCAGGACCCGGACGGTACAAGGCCCCAGCATTTT
-	14	TRBV18	-	TRBJ2-2	CASSSDLGAGELFF	TGTGCCAGCTCAAGTGACTTGGGGGCCGGGGAGCTGTTTTTT
once	14	TRBV19	-	TRBJ1-2	CASSIADRNYGYTF	TGTGCCAGTAGTATAGCCGACAGAAACTATGGCTACACCTTC